The clone carrying this T cell receptor beta chain was counted a few times. Antigen: not known. Each sample had at least 7 million PBMCs isolated. The extraction recovered at least 6 micrograms of total RNA per sample. This CDR3 comprises 16 residues. CDR1 SEHNR and CDR2 FQNEAQ come from the germline V gene (reference sequence). This specimen belongs to a study of blood T cells in healthy people across ages. The study, taken as a whole, reports: Greater diversity and more naive CD4+ cells were seen in long-lived donors than in aged donors.

Through a sample-barcoded 5' primer and a J-beta primer mix, a second PCR was run for roughly 7 to 12 cycles. TCRdb itself ran the 5' RACE reads through MiXCR, one entry per CDR3 protein. The sample holds 270,000 or so distinct CDR3 sequences, around 30% seen once. Sequenced material: blood. The rearrangement links TRBV7-9 to TRBJ2-5; 12 bases are shared with TRBD2. The tail of the sequence fits TRBJ2-1 better, so the J call may be wrong. The source of this sequence is a woman between 70 and 85 years old in good health. The CDR3 reads CASSSILAGGGMGQFF. The CDR3 coding sequence is TGTGCCAGCAGCAGCATCCTAGCGGGAGGGGGTATGGGGCAGTTCTTC.